The 17 T cell receptor beta chains presented below share a single source sample, sequenced in a study of cytomegalovirus exposure and HLA in healthy donors. The PCR contained 60 Vbeta and 13 Jbeta primers. Generated by immunoSEQ multiplex PCR, the TCRdb table keeps only in-frame clones and is missing some. Here the sample spans approximately 150,000 clones, 82% being singletons. Sequences were obtained from PBMCs. These receptor sequences come from a woman in her forties in good health and CMV-seronegative.

The V gene is TRBV2, the J gene TRBJ2-5; the match to TRBD2 covers 8 bases. The CDR3 contains 17 residues. The ends lost 0 bases at V and 6 bases at J; junction bases unmatched: 12. CDR1 and CDR2 from the germline V gene are SNHLY and FYNNEI. Here the CDR3 reads CASSEAQAAGAMKTQYF. CDR3 DNA: TGTGCCAGCAGTGAAGCGCAGGCAGCGGGAGCTATGAAGACCCAGTACTTC.

This clone came up once. The chain couples TRBV27 to TRBJ2-1; D not certain. CDR1 is MNHEY, CDR2 SMNVEV, per germline (reference sequence). V lost 4 bases and J 0 bases, leaving 7 bases between the germline ends. This CDR3 region has 14 residues. DNA of the CDR3: TGTGCCAGCAGTTCCCGGAGCTCCTACAATGAGCAGTTCTTC. As protein: CASSSRSSYNEQFF.

This chain uses TRBV28 with TRBJ2-7, with 7 bases lining up with TRBD2. The germline gives CDR1 MDHEN, CDR2 SYDVKM. The CDR3 sequence is 15 residues long. With 5 bases clipped from V and 3 bases from J, the junction kept 10 bases outside the gene matches. The CDR3 spells CASSLLVSGDYEQYF. As DNA, the CDR3 is TGTGCCAGCAGTCTCCTGGTGAGCGGGGACTACGAGCAGTACTTC.

The V call is TRBV18, the J call TRBJ2-1; D perhaps matches TRBD1 (6 bases). This CDR3 is 14 amino acids long. V lost 2 bases to trimming and J lost 7 bases, with 12 bases between them. Germline V gives CDR1 KGHSH, CDR2 LQKENI. The CDR3 region has the DNA TGTGCCAGCTCACCAGTAGGGGGTCCGAATGAGCAGTTCTTC. It codes for CASSPVGGPNEQFF.

The chain links TRBV5-1 to TRBJ2-7; possibly TRBD1 for D (6 bases). Trimming left V 0 bases short and J 3 bases short, with 13 bases between. The CDR3 sequence is 15 residues long. Per the germline V gene, CDR1 is SGHRS and CDR2 is YFSETQ. CDR3 region: CASSLGGQGGYEQYF. For the CDR3, the DNA is TGCGCCAGCAGCTTGGGGGGGCAGGGTGGCTACGAGCAGTACTTC.

The V gene is TRBV27, the J gene TRBJ2-1, with 11 nucleotides matching TRBD2. The CDR3 is 15 residues long. The germline V gene has CDR1 MNHEY and CDR2 SMNVEV (reference sequence). The V gene end was trimmed by 5 bases and the J gene end by 6 bases; junction bases not matched to a gene: 6. The CDR3 sequence: CASSATSGIGNEQFF. The CDR3 DNA follows: TGTGCCAGCAGTGCGACTAGCGGGATTGGCAATGAGCAGTTCTTC.

The chain couples TRBV7-9 to TRBJ2-3; D not certain. V lost 5 bases to trimming and J lost 2 bases, with 5 bases between them. The CDR3 spans 12 residues. Germline loops: CDR1 SEHNR, CDR2 FQNEAQ (reference sequence). The CDR3 loop is CASSQHTDTQYF. CDR3 sequence (DNA): TGTGCCAGCAGCCAACACACAGATACGCAGTATTTT.

The V call is TRBV2, the J call TRBJ2-1; possibly TRBD1 for D (6 bases). CDR1 SNHLY and CDR2 FYNNEI come from the germline V gene. The CDR3 is 15 residues long. V was pared by 8 bases and J by 4 bases, with 18 bases between. The CDR3 DNA reads TGTGCCAGCCTATCACAGGGAATCCTGTACAATGAGCAGTTCTTC. Its translation: CASLSQGILYNEQFF.

V is TRBV28 and J is TRBJ2-5, with 8 nucleotides matching TRBD1. The J call may be incorrect, as the DNA end agrees better with TRBJ2-7. The CDR3 covers 16 residues. The germline gives CDR1 MDHEN, CDR2 SYDVKM. CDR3 residues: CASSPLGRQGSHEQYF. As DNA, the CDR3 is TGTGCCAGCAGTCCCTTGGGGAGACAGGGGTCCCACGAGCAGTACTTC.

The chain combines TRBV4-1 with TRBJ2-2; 7 bases match TRBD1. J gave up 8 bases and V 4 bases, and 4 bases lay outside the gene matches. CDR3 length: 13 residues. CDR1 and CDR2 from the germline V gene are MGHRA and YSYEKL. This CDR3 reads CASSLTGAGELFF. CDR3 in DNA: TGCGCCAGCAGCCTAACAGGGGCTGGGGAGCTGTTTTTT.

The V and J genes are TRBV15 and TRBJ2-7; 9 bases fit TRBD1. The CDR3 length is 15 residues. The V gene's germline CDR1 is LNHNV and CDR2 YYDKDF (reference sequence). Trimming at V came to 0 bases and at J to 7 bases, leaving 7 bases not matched to a gene. CDR3 sequence (DNA): TGTGCCACCAGCAGAGATCTACAGGGGGCGCTTGAGCAGTACTTC. It codes for CATSRDLQGALEQYF.

This clone was observed a single time. The rearrangement links TRBV18 to TRBJ1-5; maybe TRBD1 (6 bases). The CDR3 extends over 14 amino acids. Per germline, CDR1 KGHSH and CDR2 LQKENI. The V end was cut by 5 bases, the J end by 4 bases, with 12 bases between. Written as DNA, the CDR3 is TGTGCCAGCTCATCAGGGGTAGCAAATCAGCCCCAGCATTTT. It yields the protein CASSSGVANQPQHF. Full variable domain (remainder filled in from reference TRBV18 and TRBJ1-5): NAGVMQNPRHLVRRRGQEARLRCSPMKGHSHVYWYRQLPEEGLKFMVYLQKENIIDESGMPKERFSAEFPKEGPSILRIQQVVRGDSAAYFCASSSGVANQPQHFGDGTRLSIL.

The chain's CDR3 is CASSAREVDYEQYF. The CDR3 DNA follows: TGTGCCAGCAGTGCCCGGGAAGTCGACTACGAGCAGTACTTC. The chain recombines TRBV6-1 with TRBJ2-7; D possibly corresponds to TRBD2 (5 bases). CDR1 is MNHNS, CDR2 SASEGT, per germline. Deletions cut 4 bases from V and 3 bases from J, with 13 bases between. CDR3 length equals 14 residues.

V and J are TRBV7-2 and TRBJ2-3, with 7 nucleotides matching TRBD2. The germline CDR1 and CDR2 sequences are SGHTA and FQGNSA. The CDR3 extends over 15 amino acids. The V gene end was trimmed by 4 bases and the J gene end by 1 base; junction bases not matched to a gene: 5. The CDR3, as DNA: TGTGCCAGCAGCTCTCGGACTAGGGGCACAGATACGCAGTATTTT. It is translated as CASSSRTRGTDTQYF.

This clone was seen only a few times. This chain links TRBV18 with TRBJ1-2; TRBD1 matches 9 bases. The CDR3 extends over 20 amino acids. The germline gives CDR1 KGHSH, CDR2 LQKENI. The ends lost 1 base at V and 0 bases at J; junction bases unmatched: 15. CDR3 DNA sequence: TGTGCCAGCTCACCACTAATACCCGGGACAGGGTTTACGGCTAACTATGGCTACACCTTC. Translating it yields CASSPLIPGTGFTANYGYTF.

The V gene is TRBV11-3, the J gene TRBJ2-7; 9 bases agree with TRBD2. This CDR3 spans 15 amino acids. With 4 bases clipped from V and 3 bases from J, the junction kept 7 bases outside the gene matches. Germline CDR1 SGHNT, CDR2 YENEEA. The DNA of the CDR3 is TGTGCCAGCAGCTCCCGACTAGCGGCACTCTACGAGCAGTACTTC. Its translation is CASSSRLAALYEQYF.

CDR3 in DNA: TGTGCCAGCAGCTTAGCGTTAGGGGCCAACTACGAGCAGTACTTC. Amino acids: CASSLALGANYEQYF. The chain has TRBV7-9 and TRBJ2-7; TRBD1 is a possible D gene (5 bases). Between the trimmed V and J ends, which lost 0 bases and 3 bases, there was a span of 12 bases. The V gene's germline CDR1 is SEHNR and CDR2 FQNEAQ (reference sequence). CDR3 length: 15 amino acids.